The 15 T cell receptor beta chains reported below all come from one sample, sequenced in a study of control samples from healthy donors and cancer patients. Produced via immunoSEQ multiplex PCR; TCRdb's table is partial and in-frame only. Of around 70,000 clones in the sample, about 95% were seen once. The sequencing input was blood. These receptors were obtained from a woman in her twenties or thirties in good health.

This chain uses TRBV15 with TRBJ1-1; D is possibly TRBD1 (6 bases). Germline loops: CDR1 LNHNV, CDR2 YYDKDF (reference sequence). The CDR3 has 13 residues. Trimming cost V 5 bases and J 1 base, with 8 bases left between them. The CDR3 DNA reads TGTGCCACCAGCCCGGACAGGAACACTGAAGCTTTCTTT. It encodes CATSPDRNTEAFF. Combining the CDR3 with reference TRBV15 and TRBJ1-1 gives the whole variable domain DAMVIQNPRYQVTQFGKPVTLSCSQTLNHNVMYWYQQKSSQAPKLLFHYYDKDFNNEADTPDNFQSRRPNTSFCFLDIRSPGLGDTAMYLCATSPDRNTEAFFGQGTRLTVV.

This chain uses TRBV13 with TRBJ1-1; D call uncertain. The CDR3 consists of 13 residues. Germline lookup yields CDR1 PRHDT and CDR2 FYEKMQ (reference sequence). Trimming stripped 3 bases from V and 5 bases from J, with 10 bases between. CDR3 DNA sequence: TGTGCCAGCAGCTTTCGATTTAGGACTGAAGCTTTCTTT. This codes for CASSFRFRTEAFF.

The chain uses TRBV18 and TRBJ1-4; 7 bases are shared with TRBD1. V was pared by 3 bases and J by 7 bases, with 5 bases of the junction left unmatched. Per the germline V gene, CDR1 is KGHSH and CDR2 is LQKENI. The CDR3 covers 14 residues. CDR3 in amino acids: CASSPRGLGEKLFF. DNA for the CDR3: TGTGCCAGCTCACCGAGGGGGCTTGGTGAAAAACTGTTTTTT.

The CDR3: CASSLGPSNYEQYV. In nucleotides, the CDR3 is TGTGCCAGCAGCTTGGGACCGTCAAACTACGAGCAGTACGTC. The chain combines TRBV5-8 with TRBJ2-7, with unresolved D. Germline-derived CDR1 and CDR2 are SGHTS and YDEGEE. Trimming removed 0 bases at V and 3 bases at J, with 10 bases between. CDR3 size: 14 residues.

The chain couples TRBV6-2 or TRBV6-3 to TRBJ1-1; D is perhaps TRBD1 (5 bases). The V gene lost 6 bases and the J gene lost 4 bases, with 24 bases spanning the gap. The V gene's germline CDR1 is MNHEY and CDR2 SVGEGT. CDR3 length equals 17 residues. The chain's CDR3 is CASSPGSGGKAGTEAFF. DNA of the CDR3: TGTGCCAGCAGCCCTGGGTCTGGGGGGAAGGCCGGCACTGAAGCTTTCTTT.

The rearrangement joins TRBV24-1 to TRBJ2-3; D ambiguous. With 1 base removed from V and 0 bases from J, the gap between germline ends came to 10 bases. The CDR3 consists of 16 residues. Looked up from germline, CDR1 is KGHDR and CDR2 is SFDVKD. The CDR3 loop reads CATSDFTVMSTDTQYF. The CDR3 DNA is TGTGCCACCAGTGATTTCACCGTGATGAGCACAGATACGCAGTATTTT.

The chain employs TRBV7-3 and TRBJ2-2; D gene ambiguous. CDR1 is SGHTA and CDR2 is FQGTGA in the germline V gene. This CDR3 spans 14 amino acids. Deletions cut 3 bases from V and 1 base from J, with 6 bases between. In nucleotides, the CDR3 is TGTGCCAGCAGCTTGAGAGGGAACACCGGGGAGCTGTTTTTT. Its translation is CASSLRGNTGELFF.

The chain joins TRBV11-2 to TRBJ1-6; D is ambiguous. Per the germline V gene, CDR1 is SGHAT and CDR2 is FQNNGV. V lost 4 bases and J 0 bases, leaving 7 bases between the germline ends. The CDR3 covers 15 residues. CDR3 DNA sequence: TGTGCCAGCAGCTATAGAGGCTCCTATAATTCACCCCTCCACTTT. Translation: CASSYRGSYNSPLHF.

This clone was recorded once. The chain couples TRBV18 to TRBJ1-1; D ambiguous. Per the germline V gene, CDR1 is KGHSH and CDR2 is LQKENI. V lost 1 base to trimming and J lost 4 bases, with 4 bases between them. The CDR3 has 12 residues. The CDR3 coding sequence is TGTGCCAGCTCACCACTGGGCACTGAAGCTTTCTTT. This translates into CASSPLGTEAFF.

The V gene is TRBV9, the J gene TRBJ2-3, with 9 bases aligning to TRBD1. This CDR3 contains 14 residues. The V gene's germline CDR1 is SGDLS and CDR2 YYNGEE. V was clipped by 3 bases and J by 6 bases; unmatched bases: 5. CDR3 sequence (DNA): TGTGCCAGCAGCGGGACAGGGGATTGGGATACGCAGTATTTT. It encodes CASSGTGDWDTQYF.

The chain combines TRBV3-1 (or the pseudogene TRBV3-2) with TRBJ1-1; D is unclear. Germline V gene sequence: CDR1 LGHDT, CDR2 YNNKEL (reference sequence). CDR3 length equals 15 residues. V was clipped by 4 bases and J by 0 bases, with 12 bases between them. The CDR3, as DNA: TGTGCCAGCAGCCCCTCGACACTGATGAACACTGAAGCTTTCTTT. The encoded protein is CASSPSTLMNTEAFF.

The chain carries TRBV27 and TRBJ1-1; D gene unclear. V was cut by 5 bases and J by 0 bases, with 16 bases left in between. This CDR3 is 16 amino acids long. Germline CDR1 reads MNHEY; CDR2 reads SMNVEV (reference sequence). CDR3 amino acids: CASSPQVLGMNTEAFF. The CDR3 nucleotides read TGTGCCAGCAGTCCGCAGGTTTTAGGGATGAACACTGAAGCTTTCTTT.

This clone was detected a few times. The chain links TRBV14 to TRBJ1-6; D ambiguous. Trimming stripped 0 bases from V and 10 bases from J, with 16 bases between. This CDR3 has 16 residues. The V gene's germline CDR1 is SGHDN and CDR2 FVKESK. The CDR3 region is CASSQDFAGSRSPLHF. The CDR3 DNA follows: TGTGCCAGCAGCCAAGATTTCGCAGGAAGCCGGTCACCCCTCCACTTT.

The chain has TRBV6-5 and TRBJ2-7; the D gene is possibly TRBD1 (6 bases). Trimming took 4 bases from V and 4 from J, leaving 20 bases between them. The CDR3 totals 16 residues. The germline V gene encodes CDR1 MNHEY and CDR2 SVGAGI. The CDR3 DNA reads TGTGCCAGCAGTTCCGAGAAACAGGGAGTGTGGTACGAGCAGTACTTC. Its protein is CASSSEKQGVWYEQYF.

This clone was seen a handful of times. V is TRBV27 and J is TRBJ1-5; 8 nucleotides match TRBD1. The length of the CDR3 is 13 residues. The trim removed 6 bases at V and 9 bases at J, leaving 7 bases unmatched. In germline, CDR1 is MNHEY, CDR2 SMNVEV (reference sequence). CDR3 sequence reads: CASRDRALGPQHF. The DNA for the CDR3 is TGTGCCAGCAGGGACAGGGCCCTGGGGCCCCAGCATTTT.